A single sample is the source of the 25 T cell receptor beta chains below, sequenced in a study of blood T cell repertoires in COVID-19. The protocol was immunoSEQ multiplex PCR, while the TCRdb copy is restricted to in-frame clones and leaves out a portion. The sample has about 94,000 clones, roughly 80% seen once. The specimen was peripheral blood. The receptors here all came from a man between 60 and 75 years old with acute or convalescent COVID-19.

J is TRBJ2-7 and V is TRBV27; 7 bases map to TRBD1. Germline V gene lookup returns CDR1 MNHEY and CDR2 SMNVEV (reference sequence). With 5 bases clipped from V and 3 bases from J, the junction kept 4 bases outside the gene matches. The CDR3 sequence is 13 residues long. The CDR3 here is CASSPYRGYEQYF. The CDR3 DNA reads as TGTGCCAGCAGTCCATACAGGGGCTACGAGCAGTACTTC.

The rearrangement joins TRBV6-5 to TRBJ1-1; no definite D call. From germline, CDR1 is MNHEY and CDR2 SVGAGI. There are 14 residues in the CDR3. Trimming cost V 4 bases and J 6 bases, with 15 bases left between them. The CDR3 loop is CASSFEWSSAEAFF. The CDR3 nucleotides read TGTGCCAGCAGTTTCGAGTGGAGTAGCGCTGAAGCTTTCTTT.

The V call is TRBV18, the J call TRBJ2-2, with 7 bases identical to TRBD2. The CDR3 is 15 residues long. Germline CDR1 KGHSH, CDR2 LQKENI. V shed 3 bases and J 3 bases; nucleotides not matched to a gene: 4. The CDR3 loop is CASSPASGHTGELFF. CDR3 nucleotide sequence: TGTGCCAGCTCACCGGCTAGCGGACACACCGGGGAGCTGTTTTTT.

The rearrangement links TRBV6-5 to TRBJ2-3; 9 positions agree with TRBD1. V trimming: 6 bases; J trimming: 3 bases; junction bases outside the gene matches: 10. The CDR3 covers 16 residues. Looked up from germline, CDR1 is MNHEY and CDR2 is SVGAGI. The CDR3 sequence is CASRYNPGQGTDTQYF. CDR3 nucleotide sequence: TGTGCCAGCAGATACAACCCGGGACAGGGAACAGATACGCAGTATTTT.

The chain links TRBV7-3 to TRBJ2-1; tentative D call: TRBD2 (7 bases). CDR1 and CDR2 from the germline V gene are SGHTA and FQGTGA. Trimming cost V 5 bases and J 10 bases, with 21 bases left between them. The CDR3 contains 15 residues. As DNA, the CDR3 is TGTGCCAGCAGCCTCCAGGCGGGGGCCCAGGGGGAGCAGTTCTTC. Translated, it gives CASSLQAGAQGEQFF. The full variable domain, its missing parts supplied by reference TRBV7-3 and TRBJ2-1, is GAGVSQTPSNKVTEKGKYVELRCDPISGHTALYWYRQSLGQGPEFLIYFQGTGAADDSGLPNDRFFAVRPEGSVSTLKIQRTERGDSAVYLCASSLQAGAQGEQFFGPGTRLTVL.

The chain couples TRBV7-2 to TRBJ1-2; D might be TRBD1 (6 bases). Germline loops: CDR1 SGHTA, CDR2 FQGNSA. The CDR3 is 14 amino acids. V lost 8 bases and J lost 1, with 14 bases in between. CDR3 bases: TGTGCCAGCCGCCGGGACATCCTTAACTATGGCTACACCTTC. It encodes CASRRDILNYGYTF.

The rearrangement links TRBV3-1 (or the pseudogene TRBV3-2) to TRBJ2-1, with 14 bases lining up with TRBD2. In germline, CDR1 is LGHDT, CDR2 YNNKEL (reference sequence). Unmatched junction bases numbered 11, after V lost 4 bases and J lost 9 bases. The CDR3 consists of 17 residues. DNA of the CDR3: TGTGCCAGCAGCCCGGGACTAGCGGGGGATATCCCCGGTGAGCAGTTCTTC. It codes for CASSPGLAGDIPGEQFF.

Many counts were recorded for this clone. The rearrangement joins TRBV7-3 to TRBJ1-5; no firm D call. Germline-derived CDR1 and CDR2 are SGHTA and FQGTGA. The CDR3 has 13 amino acids. V lost 2 bases and J lost 4, with 6 bases in between. For the CDR3, the DNA is TGTGCCAGCAGCTTAGTCCCGAATCAGCCCCAGCATTTT. This translates into CASSLVPNQPQHF. The full variable domain, its missing parts supplied by reference TRBV7-3 and TRBJ1-5, is GAGVSQTPSNKVTEKGKYVELRCDPISGHTALYWYRQSLGQGPEFLIYFQGTGAADDSGLPNDRFFAVRPEGSVSTLKIQRTERGDSAVYLCASSLVPNQPQHFGDGTRLSIL.

This chain uses TRBV4-2 with TRBJ2-7; TRBD2 matches 8 bases. The CDR3 is 17 amino acids. Germline CDR1 LGHNA, CDR2 YNFKEQ. V lost 0 bases to trimming and J lost 3 bases; unmatched junction nucleotides: 10. The CDR3 bases are TGTGCCAGCAGCCAAGATCTTCGGGCGGGGGGACTCTACGAGCAGTACTTC. Translating it yields CASSQDLRAGGLYEQYF.

This sequence joins TRBV2 and TRBJ1-2; D perhaps matches TRBD1 (6 bases). Germline V gives CDR1 SNHLY, CDR2 FYNNEI. The CDR3 consists of 16 residues. Trimming shortened V by 6 bases and J by 1 base, and 18 bases separated the two germline ends. In DNA, the CDR3 is TGTGCCAGCAGGCCGGACAGCAACCCGATTAACTATGGCTACACCTTC. As protein: CASRPDSNPINYGYTF.

V is TRBV5-1 and J is TRBJ1-1; D gene ambiguous. This CDR3 is 16 amino acids long. V was trimmed by 4 bases and J by 6 bases, leaving 22 bases between them. Germline CDR1 and CDR2: SGHRS and YFSETQ. The CDR3 DNA reads as TGCGCCAGCAGCGATCATTTCGGGATTCAGGACTCTGAAGCTTTCTTT. Translation gives CASSDHFGIQDSEAFF.

The chain combines TRBV29-1 with TRBJ2-7; D is unclear. Germline loops: CDR1 SQVTM, CDR2 ANQGSEA. The CDR3 loop spans 13 amino acids. The V end lost 1 base, the J end lost 0 bases, and 7 bases lay between the germline ends. The chain's CDR3 is CSVEVGSSYEQYF. The CDR3 nucleotides are TGCAGCGTTGAAGTCGGGTCCTCCTACGAGCAGTACTTC.

This clone was picked up a small number of times. V and J are TRBV27 and TRBJ1-3, with D unresolved. Trimming took 0 bases from V and 4 from J, leaving 7 bases between them. Germline loops: CDR1 MNHEY, CDR2 SMNVEV (reference sequence). The CDR3 has 14 amino acids. CDR3 bases: TGTGCCAGCAGTTTATCTACAGCCGGAAACACCATATATTTT. It codes for CASSLSTAGNTIYF.

This chain connects TRBV7-3 to TRBJ1-5, with D perhaps TRBD1 (5 bases). Germline loops: CDR1 SGHTA, CDR2 FQGTGA. Trimming cost V 3 bases and J 3 bases, with 6 bases left between them. CDR3 length: 13 residues. CDR3 in DNA: TGTGCCAGCAGCTTGACAGTCAATCAGCCCCAGCATTTT. Its protein product is CASSLTVNQPQHF.

The chain is built from TRBV5-1 and TRBJ2-7, with D uncertain. Trimming removed 0 bases from V and 0 bases from J, with 10 bases in between. From germline, CDR1 is SGHRS and CDR2 YFSETQ. The CDR3 is 15 amino acids. CDR3 coding DNA: TGCGCCAGCAGCTTGGCCCTAGAAAGCTCCTACGAGCAGTACTTC. Its protein product is CASSLALESSYEQYF.

J is TRBJ1-3 and V is TRBV3-1 (or the pseudogene TRBV3-2), with D unclear. Per germline, CDR1 LGHDT and CDR2 YNNKEL (reference sequence). V was trimmed by 3 bases and J by 0 bases, leaving 9 bases between them. The CDR3 length is 15 residues. CDR3: CASSQVTGSGNTIYF. Here the CDR3 DNA reads TGTGCCAGCAGCCAGGTAACGGGCTCTGGAAACACCATATATTTT.

The chain carries TRBV28 and TRBJ1-1; 12 bases align to TRBD1. The CDR3 runs 16 residues. The junction had 4 bases not matched to a gene; V was cut back by 1 base and J by 4 bases. The germline V gene encodes CDR1 MDHEN and CDR2 SYDVKM. Here the CDR3 DNA reads TGTGCCAGCAGTTTATCGGGACAGGGGGCGCGCACTGAAGCTTTCTTT. It yields the protein CASSLSGQGARTEAFF. Full variable domain (rest looked up from reference TRBV28 and TRBJ1-1): DVKVTQSSRYLVKRTGEKVFLECVQDMDHENMFWYRQDPGLGLRLIYFSYDVKMKEKGDIPEGYSVSREKKERFSLILESASTNQTSMYLCASSLSGQGARTEAFFGQGTRLTVV.

V and J are TRBV9 and TRBJ1-1, with D possibly TRBD1 on 5 matching bases. The CDR3 has 14 residues. Germline loops: CDR1 SGDLS, CDR2 YYNGEE. V was trimmed by 1 base and J by 1 base, leaving 8 bases between them. The CDR3 region is CASSVIDRNTEAFF. Here the CDR3 DNA reads TGTGCCAGCAGCGTAATCGACAGGAACACTGAAGCTTTCTTT.

The chain uses TRBV6-5 and TRBJ1-6; D gene uncertain. From germline, CDR1 is MNHEY and CDR2 SVGAGI. The CDR3 runs 15 residues. V lost 4 bases, J lost 10 bases, and 17 bases lay in between. CDR3 DNA: TGTGCCAGCAGTTTCAGCCCCGGGAGCCCCTCACCCCTCCACTTT. This encodes CASSFSPGSPSPLHF.

As DNA, the CDR3 is TGTGCCAGCAGCCCGACAGGGGCCGAGCAGTACTTC. It is translated as CASSPTGAEQYF. The chain links TRBV5-4 to TRBJ2-7, with TRBD1 identical over 8 bases. CDR3 length equals 12 residues. Germline V gene sequence: CDR1 SGHNT, CDR2 YYREEE (reference sequence). Losses at the gene ends were 4 bases for V and 6 bases for J; bases not matched to a gene: 3.

J is TRBJ2-1 and V is TRBV10-3, with D possibly TRBD1 on 8 matching bases. Looked up from germline, CDR1 is ENHRY and CDR2 is SYGVKD. The CDR3 is 13 amino acids. V lost 2 bases to trimming and J lost 13 bases, with 15 bases between them. The CDR3 sequence is CAISETGGGTQFF. The CDR3 nucleotides read TGTGCCATCAGTGAGACAGGGGGGGGGACCCAGTTCTTC.

This clone was observed once. The V gene is TRBV6-1, the J gene TRBJ2-3; D gene unclear. The CDR3 length is 13 residues. The V end was cut by 2 bases, the J end by 7 bases, with 10 bases between. The germline V gene encodes CDR1 MNHNS and CDR2 SASEGT. CDR3 residues: CASSEPLANTQYF. The CDR3 region has the DNA TGTGCCAGCAGTGAACCCCTCGCGAATACGCAGTATTTT.

This clone was seen a handful of times. V is TRBV3-1 (or the pseudogene TRBV3-2) and J is TRBJ1-3, with 9 bases lining up with TRBD1. The CDR3 runs to 17 residues. V gave up 4 bases and J gave up 1 base; unmatched junction bases: 8. The germline V gene has CDR1 LGHDT and CDR2 YNNKEL (reference sequence). The CDR3 nucleotides read TGTGCCAGCAGCCCGGGGACAGGGCGGGTTTCTGGAAACACCATATATTTT. Translation: CASSPGTGRVSGNTIYF.

V usage is TRBV5-1 and J usage is TRBJ1-2; perhaps TRBD1 as D (6 bases). The V gene lost 3 bases and the J gene lost 0 bases, with 12 bases spanning the gap. The CDR3 sequence is 15 residues long. CDR1 is SGHRS and CDR2 is YFSETQ in the germline V gene. The CDR3, as DNA: TGCGCCAGCAGCTCCCCGACAGGTACTAACTATGGCTACACCTTC. Amino acid sequence: CASSSPTGTNYGYTF.

The chain is built from TRBV19 and TRBJ1-4, with unresolved D. CDR1 LNHDA and CDR2 SQIVND come from the germline V gene (reference sequence). The CDR3 extends over 13 amino acids. V lost 8 bases, J lost 8 bases, and 15 bases lay in between. CDR3 region: CASLDPSGEKLFF. DNA of the CDR3: TGTGCCAGTCTGGACCCTTCGGGGGAAAAACTGTTTTTT. Variable domain in full (rest from reference TRBV19 and TRBJ1-4): DGGITQSPKYLFRKEGQNVTLSCEQNLNHDAMYWYRQDPGQGLRLIYYSQIVNDFQKGDIAEGYSVSREKKESFPLTVTSAQKNPTAFYLCASLDPSGEKLFFGSGTQLSVL.